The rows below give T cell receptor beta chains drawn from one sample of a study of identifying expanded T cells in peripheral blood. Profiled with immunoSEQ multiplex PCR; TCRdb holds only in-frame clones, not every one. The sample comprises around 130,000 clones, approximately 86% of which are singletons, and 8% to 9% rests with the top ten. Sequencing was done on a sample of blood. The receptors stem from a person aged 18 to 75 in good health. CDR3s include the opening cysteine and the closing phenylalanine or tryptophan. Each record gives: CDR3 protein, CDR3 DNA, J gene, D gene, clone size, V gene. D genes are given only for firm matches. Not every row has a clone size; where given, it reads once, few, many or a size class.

CDR3aa: CASSEGARTEAFF
CDR3nt: TGTGCCAGCAGTGAGGGGGCGCGGACTGAAGCTTTCTTT
j_gene: TRBJ1-1
d_gene: .
abundance: .
v_gene: TRBV6-1

CDR3aa: CASSIDLNRAVNTEAFF
CDR3nt: TGTGCCAGTAGTATAGATCTAAACAGGGCGGTGAACACTGAAGCTTTCTTT
j_gene: TRBJ1-1
d_gene: .
abundance: .
v_gene: TRBV19

CDR3aa: CASSVRTGAGNTIYF
CDR3nt: TGTGCCAGCAGCGTTCGGACAGGGGCTGGAAACACCATATATTTT
j_gene: TRBJ1-3
d_gene: TRBD1
abundance: .
v_gene: TRBV5-4

CDR3aa: CASSSSTHRVYGNEQFF
CDR3nt: TGTGCCAGCAGTTCCTCAACCCACAGGGTGTATGGCAATGAGCAGTTCTTC
j_gene: TRBJ2-1
d_gene: .
abundance: .
v_gene: TRBV27

CDR3aa: CASSSRVYEQYF
CDR3nt: TGTGCCAGCAGTTCCAGGGTCTACGAGCAGTACTTC
j_gene: TRBJ2-7
d_gene: .
abundance: .
v_gene: TRBV6-5

CDR3aa: CASSGPGLAGGNEQFF
CDR3nt: TGTGCCAGCAGCGGACCGGGACTAGCGGGAGGAAATGAGCAGTTCTTC
j_gene: TRBJ2-1
d_gene: TRBD2
abundance: .
v_gene: TRBV7-3

CDR3aa: CAISGSGNTEAFF
CDR3nt: TGTGCCATCAGTGGATCAGGGAACACTGAAGCTTTCTTT
j_gene: TRBJ1-1
d_gene: .
abundance: .
v_gene: TRBV10-3

CDR3aa: CASSLGWTVSGNTIYF
CDR3nt: TGTGCCAGCAGTTTGGGATGGACAGTCTCTGGAAACACCATATATTTT
j_gene: TRBJ1-3
d_gene: .
abundance: .
v_gene: TRBV28

CDR3aa: CASSLSYGTGNTIYF
CDR3nt: TGTGCCAGCAGTCTCTCCTACGGGACAGGAAACACCATATATTTT
j_gene: TRBJ1-3
d_gene: .
abundance: .
v_gene: TRBV28

CDR3aa: CASSVQGGWNTEAFF
CDR3nt: TGTGCCAGCAGTGTTCAGGGTGGGTGGAACACTGAAGCTTTCTTT
j_gene: TRBJ1-1
d_gene: .
abundance: .
v_gene: TRBV6-4

CDR3aa: CASTGGEETQYF
CDR3nt: TGTGCCAGCACGGGGGGGGAAGAGACCCAGTACTTC
j_gene: TRBJ2-5
d_gene: TRBD2
abundance: .
v_gene: TRBV25-1

CDR3aa: CASTRDRRPINEKLFF
CDR3nt: TGTGCCAGCACTCGGGACAGGCGCCCTATTAATGAAAAACTGTTTTTT
j_gene: TRBJ1-4
d_gene: TRBD1
abundance: .
v_gene: TRBV2

CDR3aa: CASSYSSRLPGELFF
CDR3nt: TGTGCCAGCAGTTACTCGAGTAGATTACCCGGGGAGCTGTTTTTT
j_gene: TRBJ2-2
d_gene: .
abundance: once
v_gene: TRBV6-6

CDR3aa: CASSPTTGGGQPQHF
CDR3nt: TGTGCCAGCAGTCCCACTACAGGGGGCGGTCAGCCCCAGCATTTT
j_gene: TRBJ1-5
d_gene: TRBD1
abundance: .
v_gene: TRBV6-1

CDR3aa: CASSGTGRSPLHF
CDR3nt: TGTGCCAGCAGTGGTACAGGGCGATCACCCCTCCACTTT
j_gene: TRBJ1-6
d_gene: .
abundance: once
v_gene: TRBV25-1

CDR3aa: CAWSGTGGLSPYEQYF
CDR3nt: TGTGCCTGGAGCGGGACAGGGGGCCTTTCACCCTACGAGCAGTACTTC
j_gene: TRBJ2-7
d_gene: TRBD1
abundance: .
v_gene: TRBV30

CDR3aa: CASSGSQGADEQYF
CDR3nt: TGCGCCAGCAGTGGGTCACAGGGGGCCGACGAGCAGTACTTC
j_gene: TRBJ2-7
d_gene: TRBD1
abundance: .
v_gene: TRBV10-1

CDR3aa: CASSLFSLNEQFF
CDR3nt: TGTGCCAGCAGTTTATTTTCGCTGAATGAGCAGTTCTTC
j_gene: TRBJ2-1
d_gene: .
abundance: .
v_gene: TRBV6-6

CDR3aa: CASSLDRQGGETQYF
CDR3nt: TGTGCCAGCAGCTTGGATAGGCAGGGAGGAGAGACCCAGTACTTC
j_gene: TRBJ2-5
d_gene: .
abundance: .
v_gene: TRBV5-4

CDR3aa: CAWSLAGDQPQHF
CDR3nt: TGTGCCTGGAGTCTGGCAGGGGATCAGCCCCAGCATTTT
j_gene: TRBJ1-5
d_gene: .
abundance: few
v_gene: TRBV30

CDR3aa: CASSQVGSGVEAFF
CDR3nt: TGTGCCAGCAGCCAAGTGGGTTCAGGGGTTGAAGCTTTCTTT
j_gene: TRBJ1-1
d_gene: .
abundance: .
v_gene: TRBV4-2

CDR3aa: CASSQGRGGPNQPQHF
CDR3nt: TGTGCCAGCAGCCAAGGGAGGGGGGGGCCCAATCAGCCCCAGCATTTT
j_gene: TRBJ1-5
d_gene: .
abundance: few
v_gene: TRBV4-2

CDR3aa: CASSFLLRGSPDTQYF
CDR3nt: TGTGCCAGCAGCTTCCTACTCAGGGGGTCTCCAGATACGCAGTATTTT
j_gene: TRBJ2-3
d_gene: TRBD1
abundance: .
v_gene: TRBV7-9

CDR3aa: CASSLQGNEQFF
CDR3nt: TGCGCCAGCAGCCTACAGGGGAATGAGCAGTTCTTC
j_gene: TRBJ2-1
d_gene: TRBD1
abundance: .
v_gene: TRBV5-1

CDR3aa: CASSQQGARAFF
CDR3nt: TGTGCCAGCAGTCAACAGGGGGCCAGAGCTTTCTTT
j_gene: TRBJ1-1
d_gene: TRBD1
abundance: .
v_gene: TRBV7-2

CDR3aa: CASSPGSEKLFF
CDR3nt: TGTGCCAGCAGTCCAGGGAGTGAAAAACTGTTTTTT
j_gene: TRBJ1-4
d_gene: .
abundance: .
v_gene: TRBV28

CDR3aa: CASSPRTGSSYEQYF
CDR3nt: TGCGCCAGCAGCCCCCGGACAGGTAGCTCCTACGAGCAGTACTTC
j_gene: TRBJ2-7
d_gene: TRBD1
abundance: .
v_gene: TRBV5-1

CDR3aa: CASSRTVRSNYGYTF
CDR3nt: TGTGCCAGCAGCCGCACAGTACGGAGTAACTATGGCTACACCTTC
j_gene: TRBJ1-2
d_gene: .
abundance: once
v_gene: TRBV6-6

CDR3aa: CASSLNGQVTGGHEQYF
CDR3nt: TGTGCCAGCAGTTTAAACGGACAGGTCACTGGGGGTCACGAGCAGTACTTC
j_gene: TRBJ2-7
d_gene: TRBD1
abundance: .
v_gene: TRBV28

CDR3aa: CASSITRNTEAFF
CDR3nt: TGTGCCAGTAGTATTACCAGGAACACTGAAGCTTTCTTT
j_gene: TRBJ1-1
d_gene: .
abundance: .
v_gene: TRBV19

CDR3aa: CASSLNWAGGPREETQYF
CDR3nt: TGTGCCAGCAGCTTAAATTGGGCGGGAGGGCCAAGGGAGGAGACCCAGTACTTC
j_gene: TRBJ2-5
d_gene: TRBD2
abundance: .
v_gene: TRBV7-8

CDR3aa: CATGTEARAQYF
CDR3nt: TGTGCCACCGGGACAGAGGCAAGGGCCCAGTACTTC
j_gene: TRBJ2-5
d_gene: TRBD1
abundance: .
v_gene: TRBV28

CDR3aa: CASSESGQARAYGYTF
CDR3nt: TGTGCCAGCAGCGAATCTGGACAGGCCAGAGCTTATGGCTACACCTTC
j_gene: TRBJ1-2
d_gene: TRBD1
abundance: .
v_gene: TRBV9

CDR3aa: CASSSPHRGNTEAFF
CDR3nt: TGTGCCAGCAGCTCCCCCCACAGGGGGAACACTGAAGCTTTCTTT
j_gene: TRBJ1-1
d_gene: TRBD1
abundance: .
v_gene: TRBV13

CDR3aa: CASSSVLSGANVLTF
CDR3nt: TGTGCCAGCAGTTCAGTCCTCTCTGGGGCCAACGTCCTGACTTTC
j_gene: TRBJ2-6
d_gene: .
abundance: .
v_gene: TRBV27

CDR3aa: CASSRGNNEQFF
CDR3nt: TGTGCCAGCAGTAGGGGCAACAATGAGCAGTTCTTC
j_gene: TRBJ2-1
d_gene: .
abundance: .
v_gene: TRBV2

CDR3aa: CAISDNTGAGIYEQYF
CDR3nt: TGTGCCATCAGTGACAACACAGGGGCCGGGATCTACGAGCAGTACTTC
j_gene: TRBJ2-7
d_gene: TRBD1
abundance: .
v_gene: TRBV10-3

CDR3aa: CASSFGVRVRRGDTQYF
CDR3nt: TGTGCCAGCAGTTTTGGTGTCAGGGTTCGACGGGGAGATACGCAGTATTTT
j_gene: TRBJ2-3
d_gene: .
abundance: .
v_gene: TRBV28